This TCR beta chain was sequenced for a study of cytomegalovirus exposure and HLA in healthy donors. About the study: A subsequent analysis stated that the 120 or so validation repertoires were run on the same platform as the roughly 710 first-cohort repertoires.

The assay was immunoSEQ multiplex PCR, and TCRdb's table has in-frame clones only and misses some. The profile shows some 180,000 clones, about 89% of them singletons. The CDR3 totals 17 residues. CDR1 is SGDLS, CDR2 YYNGEE, per germline. Trimming removed 3 bases from V and 1 base from J, with 19 bases in between. This sequence joins TRBV9 and TRBJ1-2; D is unclear. Sequenced: PBMCs. The sequence derives from a young man in good health and CMV-seropositive. The CDR3 coding sequence is TGTGCCAGCAGCGCCGGGAACACCCCAACTGTTAACTATGGCTACACCTTC. Its protein is CASSAGNTPTVNYGYTF.